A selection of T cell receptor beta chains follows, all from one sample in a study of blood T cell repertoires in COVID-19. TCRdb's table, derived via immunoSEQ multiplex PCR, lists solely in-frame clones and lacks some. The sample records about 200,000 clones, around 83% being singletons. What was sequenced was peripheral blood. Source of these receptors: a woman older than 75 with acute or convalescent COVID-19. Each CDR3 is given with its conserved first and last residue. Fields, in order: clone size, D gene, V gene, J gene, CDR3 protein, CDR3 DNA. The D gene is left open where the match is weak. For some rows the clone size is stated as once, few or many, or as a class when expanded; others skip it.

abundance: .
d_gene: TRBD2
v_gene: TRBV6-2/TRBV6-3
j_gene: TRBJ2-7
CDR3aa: CASSGLAGEQYF
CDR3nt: TGTGCCAGCAGCGGGTTAGCGGGCGAGCAGTACTTC

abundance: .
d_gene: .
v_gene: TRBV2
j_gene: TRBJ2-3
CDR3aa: CASSEGTPVLAGRRQYF
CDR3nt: TGTGCCAGCAGTGAAGGCACACCCGTCTTGGCCGGTCGGAGGCAGTATTTT

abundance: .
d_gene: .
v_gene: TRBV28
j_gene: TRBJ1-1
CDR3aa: CASSRMNTEAFF
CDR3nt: TGTGCCAGCAGCCGTATGAACACTGAAGCTTTCTTT

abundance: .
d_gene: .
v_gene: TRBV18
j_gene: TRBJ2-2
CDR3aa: CASSPQQGAGELFF
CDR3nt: TGTGCCAGCTCACCTCAACAAGGAGCCGGGGAGCTGTTTTTT

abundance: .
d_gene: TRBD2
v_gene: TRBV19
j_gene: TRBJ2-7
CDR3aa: CASSSGRFYEQYF
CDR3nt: TGTGCCAGTAGTAGCGGGAGATTCTACGAGCAGTACTTC

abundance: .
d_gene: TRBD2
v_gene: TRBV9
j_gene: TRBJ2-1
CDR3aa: CASSLGLAVYNEQFF
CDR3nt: TGTGCCAGCAGCCTTGGACTAGCAGTCTACAATGAGCAGTTCTTC

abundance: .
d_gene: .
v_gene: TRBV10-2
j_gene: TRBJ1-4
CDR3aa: CASSESSGTNEKLFF
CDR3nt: TGCGCCAGCAGTGAGTCGTCCGGGACTAATGAAAAACTGTTTTTT

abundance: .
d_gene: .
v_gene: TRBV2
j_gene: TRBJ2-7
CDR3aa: CASSYHNDLYF
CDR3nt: TGTGCCAGCAGTTACCACAATGACTTGTACTTC

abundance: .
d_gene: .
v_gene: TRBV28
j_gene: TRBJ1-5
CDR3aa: CASRPHAGGHQPQHF
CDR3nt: TGTGCCAGCAGGCCTCACGCGGGGGGGCATCAGCCCCAGCATTTT

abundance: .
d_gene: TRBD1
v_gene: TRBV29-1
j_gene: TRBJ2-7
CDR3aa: CSALRDRGSYEQYF
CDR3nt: TGCAGCGCGCTCCGGGACAGGGGCTCCTACGAGCAGTACTTC

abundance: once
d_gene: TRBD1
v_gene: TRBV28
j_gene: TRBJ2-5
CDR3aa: CASSLSQGQETQYF
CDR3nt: TGTGCCAGCAGTTTGTCACAGGGGCAAGAGACCCAGTACTTC

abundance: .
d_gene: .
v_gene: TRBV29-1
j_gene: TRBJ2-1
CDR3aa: CSVSGSSSYNEQFF
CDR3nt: TGCAGCGTTTCCGGGTCGAGCTCCTACAATGAGCAGTTCTTC

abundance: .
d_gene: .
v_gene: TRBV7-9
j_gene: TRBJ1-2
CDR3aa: CASSLSEDWRGYTF
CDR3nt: TGTGCCAGCAGCCTCAGTGAGGATTGGCGTGGCTACACCTTC

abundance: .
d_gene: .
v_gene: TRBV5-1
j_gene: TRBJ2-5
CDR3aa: CASSAQGQETQYF
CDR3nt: TGCGCCAGCAGCGCCCAGGGGCAAGAGACCCAGTACTTC

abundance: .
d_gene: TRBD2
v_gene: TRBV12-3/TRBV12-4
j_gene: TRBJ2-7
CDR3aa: CASSFGGSYEQYF
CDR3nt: TGTGCCAGCAGCTTCGGGGGGTCCTACGAGCAGTACTTC

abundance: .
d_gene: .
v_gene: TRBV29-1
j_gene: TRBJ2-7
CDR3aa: CSVRRSAGLYEQYF
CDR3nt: TGCAGCGTTCGGAGGTCAGCGGGTCTCTACGAGCAGTACTTC

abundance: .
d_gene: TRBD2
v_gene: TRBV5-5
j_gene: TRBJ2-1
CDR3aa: CASSLLAGGDEQFF
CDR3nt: TGTGCCAGCAGCTTGTTAGCGGGAGGGGATGAGCAGTTCTTC

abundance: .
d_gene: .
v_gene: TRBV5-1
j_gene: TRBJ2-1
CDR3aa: CASSPSSPDNEQFF
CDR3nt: TGCGCCAGCAGCCCTTCGAGCCCCGACAATGAGCAGTTCTTC

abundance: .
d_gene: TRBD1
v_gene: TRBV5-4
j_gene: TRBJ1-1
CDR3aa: CASSNARGQVKIEAFF
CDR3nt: TGTGCCAGCAGCAACGCTAGGGGACAGGTCAAAATTGAAGCTTTCTTT